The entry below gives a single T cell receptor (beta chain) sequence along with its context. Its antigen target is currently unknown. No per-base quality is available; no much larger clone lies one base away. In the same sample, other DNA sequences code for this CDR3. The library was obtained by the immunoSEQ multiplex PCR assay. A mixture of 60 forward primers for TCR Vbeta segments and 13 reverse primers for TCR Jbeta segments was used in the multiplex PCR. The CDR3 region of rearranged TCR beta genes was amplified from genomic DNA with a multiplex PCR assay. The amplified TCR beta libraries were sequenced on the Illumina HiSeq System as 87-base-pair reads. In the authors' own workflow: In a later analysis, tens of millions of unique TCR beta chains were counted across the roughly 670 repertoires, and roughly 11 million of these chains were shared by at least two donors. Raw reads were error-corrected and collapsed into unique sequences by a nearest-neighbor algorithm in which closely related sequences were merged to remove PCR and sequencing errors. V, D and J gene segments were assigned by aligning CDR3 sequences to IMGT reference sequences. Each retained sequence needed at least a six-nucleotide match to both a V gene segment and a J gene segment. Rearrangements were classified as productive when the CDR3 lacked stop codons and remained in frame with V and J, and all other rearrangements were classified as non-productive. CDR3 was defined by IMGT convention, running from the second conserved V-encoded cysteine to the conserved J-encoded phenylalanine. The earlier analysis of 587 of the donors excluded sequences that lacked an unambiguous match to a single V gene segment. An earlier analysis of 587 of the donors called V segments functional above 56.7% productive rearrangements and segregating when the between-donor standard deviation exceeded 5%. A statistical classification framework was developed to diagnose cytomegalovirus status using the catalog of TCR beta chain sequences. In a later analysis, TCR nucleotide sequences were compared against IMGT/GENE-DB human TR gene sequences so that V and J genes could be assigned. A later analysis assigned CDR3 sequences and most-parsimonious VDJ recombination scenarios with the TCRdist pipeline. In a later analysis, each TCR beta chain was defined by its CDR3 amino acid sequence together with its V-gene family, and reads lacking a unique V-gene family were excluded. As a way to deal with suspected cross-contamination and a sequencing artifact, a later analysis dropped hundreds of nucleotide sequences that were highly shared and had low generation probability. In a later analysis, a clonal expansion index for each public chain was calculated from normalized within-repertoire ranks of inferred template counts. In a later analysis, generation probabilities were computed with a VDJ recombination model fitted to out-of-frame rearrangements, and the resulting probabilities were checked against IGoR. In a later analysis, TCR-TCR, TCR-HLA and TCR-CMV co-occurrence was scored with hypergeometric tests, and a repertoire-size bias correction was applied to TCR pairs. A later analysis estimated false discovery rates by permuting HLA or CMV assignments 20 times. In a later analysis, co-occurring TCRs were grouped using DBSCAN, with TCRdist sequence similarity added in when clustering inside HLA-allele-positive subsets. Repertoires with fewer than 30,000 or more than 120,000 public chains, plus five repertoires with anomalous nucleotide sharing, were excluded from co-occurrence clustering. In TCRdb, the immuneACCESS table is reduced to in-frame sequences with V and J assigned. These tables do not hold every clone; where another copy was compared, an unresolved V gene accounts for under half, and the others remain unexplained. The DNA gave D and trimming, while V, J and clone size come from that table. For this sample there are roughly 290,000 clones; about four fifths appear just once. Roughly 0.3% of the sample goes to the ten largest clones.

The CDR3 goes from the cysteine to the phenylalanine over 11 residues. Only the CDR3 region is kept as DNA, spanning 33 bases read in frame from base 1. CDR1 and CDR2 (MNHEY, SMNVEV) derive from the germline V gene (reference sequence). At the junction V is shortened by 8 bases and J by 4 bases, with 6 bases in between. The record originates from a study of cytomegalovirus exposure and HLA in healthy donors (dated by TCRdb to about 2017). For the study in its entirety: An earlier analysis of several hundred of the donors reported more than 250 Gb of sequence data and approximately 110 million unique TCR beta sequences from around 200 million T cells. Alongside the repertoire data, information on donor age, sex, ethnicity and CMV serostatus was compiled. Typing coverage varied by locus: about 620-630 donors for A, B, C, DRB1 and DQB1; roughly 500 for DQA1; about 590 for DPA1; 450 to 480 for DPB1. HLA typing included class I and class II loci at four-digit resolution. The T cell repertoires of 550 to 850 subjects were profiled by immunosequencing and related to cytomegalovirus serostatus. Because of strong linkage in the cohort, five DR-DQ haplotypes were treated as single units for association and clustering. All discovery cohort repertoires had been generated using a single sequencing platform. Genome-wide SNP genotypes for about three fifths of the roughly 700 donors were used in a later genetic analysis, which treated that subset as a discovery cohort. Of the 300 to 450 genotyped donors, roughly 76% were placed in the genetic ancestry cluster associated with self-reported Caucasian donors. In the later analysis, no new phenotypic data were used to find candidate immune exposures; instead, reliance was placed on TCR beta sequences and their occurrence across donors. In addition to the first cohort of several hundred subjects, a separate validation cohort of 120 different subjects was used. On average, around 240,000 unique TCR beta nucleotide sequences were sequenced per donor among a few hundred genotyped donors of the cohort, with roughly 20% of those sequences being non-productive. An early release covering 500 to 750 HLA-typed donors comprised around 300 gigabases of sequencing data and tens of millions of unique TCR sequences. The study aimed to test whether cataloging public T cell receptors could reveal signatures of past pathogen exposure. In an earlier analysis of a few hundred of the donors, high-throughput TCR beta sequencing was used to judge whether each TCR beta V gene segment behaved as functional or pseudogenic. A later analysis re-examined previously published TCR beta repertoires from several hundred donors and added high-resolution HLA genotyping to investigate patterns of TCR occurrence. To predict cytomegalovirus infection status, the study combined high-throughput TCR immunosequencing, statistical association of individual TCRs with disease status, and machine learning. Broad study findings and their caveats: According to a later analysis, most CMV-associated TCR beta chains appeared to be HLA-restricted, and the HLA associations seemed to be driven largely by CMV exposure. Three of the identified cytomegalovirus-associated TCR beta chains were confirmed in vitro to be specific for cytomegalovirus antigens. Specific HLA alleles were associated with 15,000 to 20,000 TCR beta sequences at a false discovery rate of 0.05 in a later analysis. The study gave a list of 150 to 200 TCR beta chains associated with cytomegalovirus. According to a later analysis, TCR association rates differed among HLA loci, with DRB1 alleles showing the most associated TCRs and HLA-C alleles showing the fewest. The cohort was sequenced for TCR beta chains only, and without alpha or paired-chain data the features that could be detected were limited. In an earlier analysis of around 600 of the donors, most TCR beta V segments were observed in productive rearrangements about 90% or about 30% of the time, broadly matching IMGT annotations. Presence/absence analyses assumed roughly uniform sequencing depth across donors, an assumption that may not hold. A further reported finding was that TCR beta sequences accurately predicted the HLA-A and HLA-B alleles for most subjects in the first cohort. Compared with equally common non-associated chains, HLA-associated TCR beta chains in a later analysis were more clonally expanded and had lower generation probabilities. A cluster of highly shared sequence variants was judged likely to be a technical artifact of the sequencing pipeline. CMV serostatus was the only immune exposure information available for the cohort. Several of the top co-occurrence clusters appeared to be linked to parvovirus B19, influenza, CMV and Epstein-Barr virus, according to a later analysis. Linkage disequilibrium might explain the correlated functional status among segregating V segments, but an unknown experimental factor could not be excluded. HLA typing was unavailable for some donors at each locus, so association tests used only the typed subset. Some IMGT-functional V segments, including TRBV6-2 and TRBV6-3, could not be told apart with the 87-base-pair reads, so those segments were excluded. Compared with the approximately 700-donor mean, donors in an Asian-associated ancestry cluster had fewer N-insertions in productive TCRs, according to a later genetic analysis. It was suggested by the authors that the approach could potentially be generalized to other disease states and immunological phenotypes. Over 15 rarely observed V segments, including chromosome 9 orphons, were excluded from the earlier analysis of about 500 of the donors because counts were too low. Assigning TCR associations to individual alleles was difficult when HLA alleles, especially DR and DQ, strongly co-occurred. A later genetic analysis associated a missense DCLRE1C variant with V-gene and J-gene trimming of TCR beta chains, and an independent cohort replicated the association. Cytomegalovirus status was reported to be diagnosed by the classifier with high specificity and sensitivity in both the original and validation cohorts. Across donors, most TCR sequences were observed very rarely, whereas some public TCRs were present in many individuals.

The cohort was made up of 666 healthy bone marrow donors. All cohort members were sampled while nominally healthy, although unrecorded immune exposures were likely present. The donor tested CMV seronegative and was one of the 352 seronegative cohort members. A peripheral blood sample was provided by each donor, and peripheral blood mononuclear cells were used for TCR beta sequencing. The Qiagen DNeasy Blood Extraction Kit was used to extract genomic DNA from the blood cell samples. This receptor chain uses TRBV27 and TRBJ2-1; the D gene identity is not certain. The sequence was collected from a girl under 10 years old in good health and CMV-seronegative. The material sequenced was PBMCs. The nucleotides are TGTGCCAGCCTGTCGTACAATGAGCAGTTCTTC. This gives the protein CASLSYNEQFF.